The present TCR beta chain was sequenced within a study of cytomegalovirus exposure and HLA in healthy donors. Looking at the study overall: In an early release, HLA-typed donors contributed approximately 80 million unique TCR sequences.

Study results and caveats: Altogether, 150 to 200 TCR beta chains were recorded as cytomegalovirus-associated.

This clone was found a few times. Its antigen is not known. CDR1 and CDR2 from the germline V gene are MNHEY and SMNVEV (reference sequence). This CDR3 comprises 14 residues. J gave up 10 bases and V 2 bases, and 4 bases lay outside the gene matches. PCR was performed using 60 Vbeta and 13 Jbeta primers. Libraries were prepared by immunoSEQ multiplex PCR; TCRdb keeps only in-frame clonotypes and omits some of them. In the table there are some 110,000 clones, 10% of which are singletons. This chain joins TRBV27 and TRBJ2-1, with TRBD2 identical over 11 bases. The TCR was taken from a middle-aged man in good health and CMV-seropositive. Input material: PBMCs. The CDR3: CASSLVAGGGEQFF. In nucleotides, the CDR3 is TGTGCCAGCAGTTTAGTAGCGGGAGGGGGGGAGCAGTTCTTC.